The next 10 T cell receptor beta chains were all read from a single sample in a study of T-cell memory formation after mild COVID-19. TCRdb passed the 5' RACE reads through MiXCR, listing each CDR3 protein once. The data contain about 200,000 distinct CDR3 sequences, around 8.8% of them singletons. The specimen sequenced was PBMCs or a T cell subset sorted from them (not recorded which). All receptors come from a man aged 18 to 30 who had mild COVID-19 (a few samples of this study predate the infection). Cell type and time point are not known.

V is TRBV2 and J is TRBJ1-5, with D possibly being TRBD1 (6 bases). This CDR3 is built from 14 residues. CDR1 is SNHLY, CDR2 FYNNEI, per germline. V lost 6 bases and J 4 bases, leaving 13 bases between the germline ends. The CDR3 DNA sequence: TGTGCCAGCAGGCCTGGACAGAGAAATCAGCCCCAGCATTTT. As protein: CASRPGQRNQPQHF.

This sequence joins TRBV7-6 and TRBJ2-3; 9 bases are shared with TRBD2. The CDR3 length is 16 residues. Germline V gives CDR1 SGHVS, CDR2 FNYEAQ. Unmatched junction bases numbered 6, after V lost 2 bases and J lost 3 bases. The CDR3 region is CASSLRPSGETDTQYF. CDR3 DNA sequence: TGTGCCAGCAGCTTAAGGCCTAGCGGGGAAACAGATACGCAGTATTTT.

This clonotype was recorded at least ten times. The rearrangement uses TRBV5-1 and TRBJ2-3; D is undetermined. Trimming cost V 4 bases and J 4 bases, with 7 bases left between them. Germline assignment: CDR1 SGHRS and CDR2 YFSETQ. The CDR3 has 12 amino acids. CDR3 DNA sequence: TGCGCCAGCAGCATATGGTCAGATACGCAGTATTTT. This sequence encodes CASSIWSDTQYF.

J is TRBJ1-5 and V is TRBV20-1; unclear D gene. V gave up 0 bases and J gave up 4 bases, with 10 bases separating them. This CDR3 is 14 amino acids long. Germline-derived CDR1 and CDR2 are DFQATT and SNEGSKA (reference sequence). The CDR3 bases are TGCAGTGCTAGAGACAGAAACGGAAATCAGCCCCAGCATTTT. Translating it yields CSARDRNGNQPQHF.

This clonotype was seen at least ten times. The gene calls are TRBV7-2 and TRBJ2-6, with a weak D call TRBD1 (5 bases). V gave up 5 bases and J gave up 0 bases, with 11 bases separating them. Germline CDR1 and CDR2: SGHTA and FQGNSA. The CDR3 totals 16 residues. The CDR3 DNA is TGTGCCAGCAGCCTAAGACAGCACTCTGGGGCCAACGTCCTGACTTTC. Translating it yields CASSLRQHSGANVLTF.

The V call is TRBV7-9, the J call TRBJ2-3; the D gene is possibly TRBD2 (6 bases). Germline loops: CDR1 SEHNR, CDR2 FQNEAQ (reference sequence). This CDR3 is built from 13 residues. V dropped 5 bases and J dropped 6 bases, with 12 bases sitting between them. DNA for the CDR3: TGTGCCAGCAGCCCTGGGGGGTTGGATACGCAGTATTTT. The encoded protein is CASSPGGLDTQYF.

The CDR3 is CASSRGFIGRNTEAFF. The CDR3, as DNA: TGTGCCAGCAGCCGGGGATTTATTGGGCGAAACACTGAAGCTTTCTTT. The chain combines TRBV7-6 with TRBJ1-1; D unclear. CDR3 length equals 16 residues. The V gene's germline CDR1 is SGHVS and CDR2 FNYEAQ. Deletions cut 5 bases from V and 2 bases from J, with 18 bases between.

This clonotype was seen repeatedly, ten times or more. This chain uses TRBV12-3 or TRBV12-4 with TRBJ1-2; D remains unclear. V was shortened by 5 bases and J by 4 bases, with 17 bases between the two germline ends. The CDR3 spans 15 residues. CDR3 in amino acids: CASSPSTDDIYGYTF. DNA for the CDR3: TGTGCCAGCAGTCCCTCGACCGATGACATCTATGGCTACACCTTC.

Many counts were recorded for this clonotype. V is TRBV5-1 and J is TRBJ2-1, with TRBD1 matching 9 bases. Per germline, CDR1 SGHRS and CDR2 YFSETQ. J gave up 6 bases and V 4 bases, and 2 bases lay outside the gene matches. The CDR3 sequence is 13 residues long. CDR3 amino acids: CASSKDRGNEQFF. CDR3 sequence (DNA): TGCGCCAGCAGCAAGGACAGGGGCAATGAGCAGTTCTTC.

V and J are TRBV2 and TRBJ1-1; D gene ambiguous. The CDR3 is 13 residues long. Deletions cut 1 base from V and 1 base from J, with 4 bases between. The germline gives CDR1 SNHLY, CDR2 FYNNEI. This CDR3 is CASSEVENTEAFF. DNA of the CDR3: TGTGCCAGCAGTGAAGTCGAGAACACTGAAGCTTTCTTT.